The T cell receptor (beta chain) under discussion was sequenced for a study of T cell responses to AZD1222 COVID-19 vaccine. At the level of the study: Second-dose groups at about 4 or about 12 weeks were pooled. Study findings and constraints: Spike as a whole was targeted by vaccine-associated CD4 TCRs, dominant at 160-218 and 743-854. All repertoire sampling was performed exclusively after the peak T cell response. The breadth and depth of Spike-specific TCRs increased once two AZD1222 doses had been given.

The repertoire was sequenced with immunoSEQ multiplex PCR; TCRdb's copy has only in-frame clones and lacks some. This table holds 80,000 to 90,000 clones, about 91% found once. About this clone: No antigen is known for it.

The specimen was peripheral blood, collected on day 0 of AZD1222 vaccination. The source of this sequence is an adult in good health.

CDR3 DNA sequence: TGCGCCAGCAGCTTGGAGACTAGCGTCTACAATGAGCAGTTCTTC. Translating gives CASSLETSVYNEQFF. V usage is TRBV5-1 and J usage is TRBJ2-1; 8 nucleotides align to TRBD2. This CDR3 is built from 15 residues. V lost 0 bases, J lost 3 bases, and 2 bases stayed unmatched. CDR1 and CDR2 (germline): SGHRS, YFSETQ.